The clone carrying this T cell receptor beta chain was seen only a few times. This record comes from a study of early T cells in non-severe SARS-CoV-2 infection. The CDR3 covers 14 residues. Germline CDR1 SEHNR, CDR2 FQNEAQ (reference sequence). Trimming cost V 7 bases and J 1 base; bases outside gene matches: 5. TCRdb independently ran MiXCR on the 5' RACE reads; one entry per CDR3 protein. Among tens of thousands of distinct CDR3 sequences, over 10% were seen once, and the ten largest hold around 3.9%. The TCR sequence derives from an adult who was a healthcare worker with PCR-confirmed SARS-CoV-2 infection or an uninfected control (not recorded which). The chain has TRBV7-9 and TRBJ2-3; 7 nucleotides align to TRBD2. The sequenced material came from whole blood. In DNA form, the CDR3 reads TGTGCCAGCACCCGGGGGGTCGGCACAGATACGCAGTATTTT. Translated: CASTRGVGTDTQYF.